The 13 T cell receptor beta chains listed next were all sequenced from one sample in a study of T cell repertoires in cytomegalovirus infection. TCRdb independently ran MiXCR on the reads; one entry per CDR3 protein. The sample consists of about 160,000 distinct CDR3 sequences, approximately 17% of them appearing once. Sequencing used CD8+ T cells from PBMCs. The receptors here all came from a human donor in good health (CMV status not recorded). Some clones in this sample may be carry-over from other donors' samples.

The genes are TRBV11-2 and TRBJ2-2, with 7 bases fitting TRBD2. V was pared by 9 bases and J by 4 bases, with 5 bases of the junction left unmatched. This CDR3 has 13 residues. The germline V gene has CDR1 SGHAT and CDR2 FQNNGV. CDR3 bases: TGTGCCAGGCGCCCGGGAGGCACCGGGGAGCTGTTTTTT. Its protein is CARRPGGTGELFF. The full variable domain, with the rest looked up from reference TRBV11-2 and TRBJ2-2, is EAGVAQSPRYKIIEKRQSVAFWCNPISGHATLYWYQQILGQGPKLLIQFQNNGVVDDSQLPKDRFSAERLKGVDSTLKIQPAKLEDSAVYLCARRPGGTGELFFGEGSRLTVL.

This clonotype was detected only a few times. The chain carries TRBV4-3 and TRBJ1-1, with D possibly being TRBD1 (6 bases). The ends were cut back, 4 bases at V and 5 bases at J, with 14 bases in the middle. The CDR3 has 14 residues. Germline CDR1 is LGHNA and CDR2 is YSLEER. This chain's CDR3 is CASSRGQLETEAFF. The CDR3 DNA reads TGCGCCAGCAGCCGAGGACAGCTGGAAACTGAAGCTTTCTTT.

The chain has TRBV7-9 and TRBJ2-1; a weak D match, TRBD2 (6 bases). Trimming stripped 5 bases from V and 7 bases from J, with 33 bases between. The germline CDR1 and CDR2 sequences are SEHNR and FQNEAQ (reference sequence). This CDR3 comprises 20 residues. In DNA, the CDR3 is TGTGCCAGCAGCCATGGGGTTCGGCGGGAAGACGCCTCTATAAATAATGAGCAGTTCTTC. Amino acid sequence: CASSHGVRREDASINNEQFF.

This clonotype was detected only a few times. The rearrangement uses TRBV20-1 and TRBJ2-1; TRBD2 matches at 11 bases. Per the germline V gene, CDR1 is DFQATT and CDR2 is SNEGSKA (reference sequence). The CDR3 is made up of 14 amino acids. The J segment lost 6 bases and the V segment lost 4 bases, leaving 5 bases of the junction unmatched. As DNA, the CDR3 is TGCAGTGCTACCGGGACTAGCGGCCTCAATGAGCAGTTCTTC. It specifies CSATGTSGLNEQFF.

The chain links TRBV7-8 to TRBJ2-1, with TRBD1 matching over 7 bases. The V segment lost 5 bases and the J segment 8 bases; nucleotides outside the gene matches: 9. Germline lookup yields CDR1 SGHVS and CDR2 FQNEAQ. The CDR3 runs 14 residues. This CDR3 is CASSLTTGNHEQFF. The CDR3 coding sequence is TGTGCCAGCAGCCTAACGACAGGGAACCATGAGCAGTTCTTC. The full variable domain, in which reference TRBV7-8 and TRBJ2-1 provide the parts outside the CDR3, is GAGVSQSPRYKVAKRGQDVALRCDPISGHVSLFWYQQALGQGPEFLTYFQNEAQLDKSGLPSDRFFAERPEGSVSTLKIQRTQQEDSAVYLCASSLTTGNHEQFFGPGTRLTVL.

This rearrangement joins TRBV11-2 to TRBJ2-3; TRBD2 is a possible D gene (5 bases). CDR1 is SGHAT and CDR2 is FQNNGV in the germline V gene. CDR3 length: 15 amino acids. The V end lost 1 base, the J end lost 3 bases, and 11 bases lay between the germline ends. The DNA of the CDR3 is TGTGCCAGCAGCTTAGCGGGGAGACGGACAGATACGCAGTATTTT. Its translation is CASSLAGRRTDTQYF.

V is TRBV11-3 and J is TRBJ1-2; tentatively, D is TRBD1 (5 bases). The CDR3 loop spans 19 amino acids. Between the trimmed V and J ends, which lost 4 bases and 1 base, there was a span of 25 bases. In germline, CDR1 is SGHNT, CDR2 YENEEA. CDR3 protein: CASSSPGGDSAANNYGYTF. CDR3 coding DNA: TGTGCCAGCAGCTCCCCAGGAGGAGACAGTGCCGCGAATAACTATGGCTACACCTTC.

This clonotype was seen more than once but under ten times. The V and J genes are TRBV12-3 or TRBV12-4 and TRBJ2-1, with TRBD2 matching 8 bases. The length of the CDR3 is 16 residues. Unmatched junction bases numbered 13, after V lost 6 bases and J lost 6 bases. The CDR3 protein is CASSHSRERELNEQFF. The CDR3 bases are TGTGCCAGCAGCCACTCGAGGGAGCGGGAGCTCAATGAGCAGTTCTTC.

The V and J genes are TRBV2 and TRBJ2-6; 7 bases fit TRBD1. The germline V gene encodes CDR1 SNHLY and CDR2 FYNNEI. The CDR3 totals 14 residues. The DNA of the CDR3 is TGTGCTGTCACAGGGGCGGCTGGGGCCAACGTCCTGACTTTC. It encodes CAVTGAAGANVLTF.

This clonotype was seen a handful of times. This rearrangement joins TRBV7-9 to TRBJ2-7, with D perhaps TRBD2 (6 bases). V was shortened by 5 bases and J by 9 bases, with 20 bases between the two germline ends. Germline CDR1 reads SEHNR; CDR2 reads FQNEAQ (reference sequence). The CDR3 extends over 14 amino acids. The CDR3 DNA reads TGTGCCAGCAGCCCGGACTACAACGTTATTGCGCAGTACTTC. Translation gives CASSPDYNVIAQYF.

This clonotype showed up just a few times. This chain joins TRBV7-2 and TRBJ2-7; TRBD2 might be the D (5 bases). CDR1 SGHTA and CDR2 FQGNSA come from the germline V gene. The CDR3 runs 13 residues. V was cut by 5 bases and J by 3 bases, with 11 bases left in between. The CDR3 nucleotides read TGTGCCAGCAGCCGCGCCGGGAACTACGAGCAGTACGTC. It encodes CASSRAGNYEQYV.

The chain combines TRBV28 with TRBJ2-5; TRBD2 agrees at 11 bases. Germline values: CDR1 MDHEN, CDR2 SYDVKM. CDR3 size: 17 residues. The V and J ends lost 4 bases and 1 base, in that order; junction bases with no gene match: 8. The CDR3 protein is CASSSLGLAGPQETQYF. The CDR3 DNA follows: TGTGCCAGCAGTTCCCTCGGACTAGCGGGCCCCCAAGAGACCCAGTACTTC.

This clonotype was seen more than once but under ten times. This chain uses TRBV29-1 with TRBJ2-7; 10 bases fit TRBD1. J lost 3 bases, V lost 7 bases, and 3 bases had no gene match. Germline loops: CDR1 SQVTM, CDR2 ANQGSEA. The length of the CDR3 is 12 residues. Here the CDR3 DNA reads TGCAGCGCTGGGACAGGGGACTACGAGCAGTACTTC. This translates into CSAGTGDYEQYF.